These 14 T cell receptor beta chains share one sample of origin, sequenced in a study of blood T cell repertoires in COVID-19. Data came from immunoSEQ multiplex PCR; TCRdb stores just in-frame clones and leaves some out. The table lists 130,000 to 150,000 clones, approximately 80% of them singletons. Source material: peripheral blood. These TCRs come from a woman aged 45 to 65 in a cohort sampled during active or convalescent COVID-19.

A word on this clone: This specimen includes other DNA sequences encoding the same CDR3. Here the CDR3 reads CASSGQENTEAFF. CDR3 bases: TGTGCCAGCAGTGGACAAGAGAACACTGAAGCTTTCTTT. The rearrangement joins TRBV2 to TRBJ1-1, with D uncertain. Germline CDR1 SNHLY, CDR2 FYNNEI. The length of the CDR3 is 13 residues. With 4 bases removed from V and 1 base from J, the gap between germline ends came to 7 bases.

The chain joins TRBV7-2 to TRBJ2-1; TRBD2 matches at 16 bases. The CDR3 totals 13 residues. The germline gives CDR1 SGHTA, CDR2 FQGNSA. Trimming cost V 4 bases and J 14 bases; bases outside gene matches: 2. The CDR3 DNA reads TGTGCCAGCAGCTCGGGACTAGCGGGGGGGAAGTTCTTC. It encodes CASSSGLAGGKFF.

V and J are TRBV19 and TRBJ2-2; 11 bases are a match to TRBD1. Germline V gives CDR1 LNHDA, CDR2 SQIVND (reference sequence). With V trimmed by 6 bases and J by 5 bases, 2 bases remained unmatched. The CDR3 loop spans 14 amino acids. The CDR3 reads CASRDRGLTGELFF. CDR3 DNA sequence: TGTGCCAGTAGGGACAGGGGGCTTACCGGGGAGCTGTTTTTT.

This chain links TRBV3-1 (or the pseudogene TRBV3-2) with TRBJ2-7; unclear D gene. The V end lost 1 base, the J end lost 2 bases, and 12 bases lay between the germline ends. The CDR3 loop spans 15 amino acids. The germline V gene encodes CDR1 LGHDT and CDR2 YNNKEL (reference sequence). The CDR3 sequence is CASSQGGYLTYEQYF. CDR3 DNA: TGTGCCAGCAGCCAAGGAGGCTACCTGACCTACGAGCAGTACTTC.

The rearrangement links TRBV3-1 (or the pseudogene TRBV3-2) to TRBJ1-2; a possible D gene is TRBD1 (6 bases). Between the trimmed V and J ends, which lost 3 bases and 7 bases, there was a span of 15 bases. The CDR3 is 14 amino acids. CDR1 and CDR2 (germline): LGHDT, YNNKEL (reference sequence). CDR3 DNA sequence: TGTGCCAGCAGCCAGGAGCAGGGGCGCGGTGGCTACACCTTC. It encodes CASSQEQGRGGYTF.

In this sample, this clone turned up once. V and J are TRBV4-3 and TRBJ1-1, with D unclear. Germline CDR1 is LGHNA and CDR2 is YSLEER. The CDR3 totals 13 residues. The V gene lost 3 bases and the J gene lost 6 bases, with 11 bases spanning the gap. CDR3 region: CASSQEEFAEAFF. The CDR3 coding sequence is TGCGCCAGCAGCCAGGAGGAATTTGCTGAAGCTTTCTTT.

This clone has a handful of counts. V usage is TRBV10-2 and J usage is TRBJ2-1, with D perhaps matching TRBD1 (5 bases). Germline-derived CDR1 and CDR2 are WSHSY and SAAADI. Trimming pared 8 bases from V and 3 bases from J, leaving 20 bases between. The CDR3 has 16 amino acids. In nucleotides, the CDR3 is TGCGCCAGCGGCCGCTTCCAGGGAAAAAGCTACAATGAGCAGTTCTTC. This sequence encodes CASGRFQGKSYNEQFF.

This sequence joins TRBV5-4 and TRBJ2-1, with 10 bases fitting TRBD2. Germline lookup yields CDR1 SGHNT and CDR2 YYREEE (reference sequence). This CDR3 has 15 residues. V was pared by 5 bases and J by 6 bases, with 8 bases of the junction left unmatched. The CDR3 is CASRPGTSDSNEQFF. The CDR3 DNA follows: TGTGCCAGCAGGCCCGGGACTAGCGACTCCAATGAGCAGTTCTTC.

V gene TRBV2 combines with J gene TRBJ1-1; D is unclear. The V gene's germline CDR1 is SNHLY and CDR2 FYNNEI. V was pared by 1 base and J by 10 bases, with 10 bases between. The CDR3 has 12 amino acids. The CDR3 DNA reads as TGTGCCAGCAGTGAAGACGGATCAGGAGCTTTCTTT. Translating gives CASSEDGSGAFF.

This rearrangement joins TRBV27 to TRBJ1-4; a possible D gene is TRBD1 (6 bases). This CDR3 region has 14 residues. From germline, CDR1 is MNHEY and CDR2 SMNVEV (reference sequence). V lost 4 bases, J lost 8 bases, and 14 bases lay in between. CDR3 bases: TGTGCCAGCAGTTCACAGGGATTGAGAGAAAAACTGTTTTTT. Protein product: CASSSQGLREKLFF.

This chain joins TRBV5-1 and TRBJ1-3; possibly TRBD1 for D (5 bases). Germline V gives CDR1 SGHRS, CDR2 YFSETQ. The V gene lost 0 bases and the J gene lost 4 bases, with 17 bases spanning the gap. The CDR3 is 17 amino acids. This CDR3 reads CASSLVFGGGSGNTIYF. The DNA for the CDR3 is TGCGCCAGCAGCTTGGTTTTCGGCGGGGGGTCAGGAAACACCATATATTTT.

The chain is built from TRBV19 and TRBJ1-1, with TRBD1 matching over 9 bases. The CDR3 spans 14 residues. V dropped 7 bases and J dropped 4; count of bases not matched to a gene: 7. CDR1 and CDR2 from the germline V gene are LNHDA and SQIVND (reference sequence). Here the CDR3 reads CASTAGTGLTEAFF. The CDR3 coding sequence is TGTGCCAGTACCGCAGGGACAGGGCTCACTGAAGCTTTCTTT.

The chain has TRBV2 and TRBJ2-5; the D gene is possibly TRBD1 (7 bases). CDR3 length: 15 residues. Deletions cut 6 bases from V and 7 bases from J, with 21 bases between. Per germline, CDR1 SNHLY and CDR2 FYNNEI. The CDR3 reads CASRDAEGAVGTQYF. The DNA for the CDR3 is TGTGCCAGCAGGGATGCGGAGGGGGCCGTGGGGACCCAGTACTTC.

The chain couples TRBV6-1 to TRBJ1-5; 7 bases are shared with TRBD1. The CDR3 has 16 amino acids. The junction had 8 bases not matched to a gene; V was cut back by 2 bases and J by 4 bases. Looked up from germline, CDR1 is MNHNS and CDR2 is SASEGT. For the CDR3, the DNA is TGTGCCAGCAGTGAAATCGTTGGACAGGCTAATCAGCCCCAGCATTTT. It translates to CASSEIVGQANQPQHF.